The sequence of this TCR beta chain was determined in a study of identical twins. Broader study findings: While abundant cord blood beta clonotypes carried fewer insertions, memory repertoires showed no such pattern. Models predicted too little out-of-frame TCR alpha sharing in monozygotic twins.

A template switching step contributed a universal primer site, while unique molecular identifiers were present in the cDNA. TCRdb called the 5' RACE reads again in MiXCR, with one record for every CDR3 protein. Of approximately 230,000 distinct CDR3 sequences in the sample, over 5% were seen once. Germline V gene lookup returns CDR1 SGHDN and CDR2 FVKESK. CDR3 length equals 14 residues. V shed 3 bases and J shed 8 bases, with 16 bases lying between them. This clonotype was counted a few times. Antigen: not known. A further study also used this sample, focusing on T cells expressing NK-cell markers. That investigation notes: The HCMV specificity of the expanded NKG2C+ T cell clones stayed unresolved.

The sample taken for sequencing was CD8+ T cells sorted from blood. The receptor was derived from a young woman in good health. This sequence joins TRBV14 and TRBJ1-2, with a weak D call TRBD1 (5 bases). The CDR3 DNA sequence: TGTGCCAGCAGCCAGGCCCAGGGCTCACTGGGCTACACCTTC. Amino acid sequence: CASSQAQGSLGYTF.